The rows below give T cell receptor beta chains drawn from one sample of a study of T cells in Graves' hyperthyroidism and ophthalmopathy. TCRdb re-analysed the multiplex PCR reads in MiXCR, keeping a single row per CDR3 protein. The data contain 300,000 or so distinct CDR3 sequences, approximately 17% of them seen just once; the ten biggest clones take up roughly 33%. Material: blood. Receptors were obtained from a man aged 25-40 years with Graves' hyperthyroidism. Each CDR3 is given with its conserved first and last residue. A D gene is named only where the DNA matches it firmly. Clone size, where shown, is once, few, many, or a class for clones that have expanded.

>TRBV27|TRBJ2-3|few|.
TGTGCCAGCACCCAGAGGAGGCAATCAGATACGCAGTATTTT
CASTQRRQSDTQYF
>TRBV27|TRBJ1-2|once|.
TGTGCCAGCAATTTATCGATCCGGGATTCCGGCGGCTACACCTTC
CASNLSIRDSGGYTF
>TRBV28|TRBJ1-1|many|.
TGTGCCAGCAGTCGAAACCGGGACACTAGAAAGGAAGCTTTCTTT
CASSRNRDTRKEAFF
>TRBV6-2/TRBV6-3|TRBJ1-5|few|.
TGTGCCAGCACCATGCATCGGCCTGGGAGCAATCAGCCCCAGCATTTT
CASTMHRPGSNQPQHF
>TRBV6-1|TRBJ2-7|many|.
TGTGCCAGCAGGGACACTTCCGAGCAGTACTTC
CASRDTSEQYF
>TRBV18|TRBJ1-1|.|.
TGTGCCAGCTCACCACGTTTAAGCCGGGCGAGCACTGAAGCTTTCTTT
CASSPRLSRASTEAFF
>TRBV5-1|TRBJ2-7|.|TRBD2
TGCGCCAGCAGCTTGGGAGCGGGAGTTGACTACGAGCAGTACTTC
CASSLGAGVDYEQYF
>TRBV6-1|TRBJ2-3|many|TRBD2
TGTGCCAGCATAACTAGCGGGACTACAGATACGCAGTATTTT
CASITSGTTDTQYF
>TRBV6-1|TRBJ2-3|.|TRBD1
TGTGCCAGCAGTCACGAGATGGACAGGGTCACAGATACGCAGTATTTT
CASSHEMDRVTDTQYF
>TRBV5-1|TRBJ2-1|many|.
TGCGCCAGCAGTGGGGGGGGCGGCTACAATGAGCAGTTCTTC
CASSGGGGYNEQFF
>TRBV12-3/TRBV12-4|TRBJ1-4|few|.
TGTGCCAGCAGCGTGGGTGGGTCTAATGAAAAACTGTTTTTT
CASSVGGSNEKLFF
>TRBV11-2|TRBJ2-2|many|.
TGTGCCGTCGGTTTTACGCCGAACACCGGGGAGCTGTTTTTT
CAVGFTPNTGELFF
>TRBV30|TRBJ1-2|.|TRBD1
TGTGCCTGGAGTCAACGACAGGGTGACTACACCTTC
CAWSQRQGDYTF
>TRBV20-1|TRBJ2-7|many|TRBD2
TGCAGTGCTCCAAGCGGGAGACTCTACGAGCAGTACTTC
CSAPSGRLYEQYF
>TRBV12-3/TRBV12-4|TRBJ1-5|many|TRBD1
TGTGCCAGCAGAAGGACAGGTCCTCAGCCCCAGCATTTT
CASRRTGPQPQHF
>TRBV2|TRBJ2-1|many|TRBD1
TGTGCCAGCAGCTCCCAGCAGGGGGTCTACAATGAGCAGTTCTTC
CASSSQQGVYNEQFF
>TRBV5-1|TRBJ2-1|few|.
TGCGCCAGCAGCGGACTATCAGGGTTTGAGCAGTTCTTC
CASSGLSGFEQFF
>TRBV20-1|TRBJ2-1|many|TRBD2
TGCAGTGCTACGAGGACTAGCGGGACGAGCTCCTACAATGAGCAGTTCTTC
CSATRTSGTSSYNEQFF
>TRBV20-1|TRBJ2-1|many|.
TGCAGTGCCGTGGCACAAATCAATTTCAATGAGCAGTTCTTC
CSAVAQINFNEQFF
>TRBV24-1|TRBJ2-2|many|.
TGTGCCACTGCGTACGCGAACACCGGGGAGCTGTTTTTT
CATAYANTGELFF
>TRBV19|TRBJ2-1|.|.
TGTGCCAGTAGTACCCTTTTAGGACCACTCAATGAGCAGTTCTTC
CASSTLLGPLNEQFF
>TRBV18|TRBJ2-1|many|.
TGTGCCAGCTCACCATTGGCCCCTGGGAATGAGCAGTTCTTC
CASSPLAPGNEQFF
>TRBV12-3/TRBV12-4|TRBJ2-3|.|.
TGTGCCAGCAGTTTAACGCCAGGGCGAACAGATACGCAGTATTTT
CASSLTPGRTDTQYF
>TRBV5-1|TRBJ2-2|.|.
TGCGCCAGCAGCCCCAGGACAGACACCGGGGAGCTGTTTTTT
CASSPRTDTGELFF
>TRBV27|TRBJ2-1|many|TRBD1
TGTGCCAGCAGTTTATGGTCGGACAGGGACAATGAGCAGTTCTTC
CASSLWSDRDNEQFF
>TRBV28|TRBJ2-1|many|TRBD2
TGTGCCAGCAGTTCCCTCGCTAGCGGGTACAATGAGCAGTTCTTC
CASSSLASGYNEQFF